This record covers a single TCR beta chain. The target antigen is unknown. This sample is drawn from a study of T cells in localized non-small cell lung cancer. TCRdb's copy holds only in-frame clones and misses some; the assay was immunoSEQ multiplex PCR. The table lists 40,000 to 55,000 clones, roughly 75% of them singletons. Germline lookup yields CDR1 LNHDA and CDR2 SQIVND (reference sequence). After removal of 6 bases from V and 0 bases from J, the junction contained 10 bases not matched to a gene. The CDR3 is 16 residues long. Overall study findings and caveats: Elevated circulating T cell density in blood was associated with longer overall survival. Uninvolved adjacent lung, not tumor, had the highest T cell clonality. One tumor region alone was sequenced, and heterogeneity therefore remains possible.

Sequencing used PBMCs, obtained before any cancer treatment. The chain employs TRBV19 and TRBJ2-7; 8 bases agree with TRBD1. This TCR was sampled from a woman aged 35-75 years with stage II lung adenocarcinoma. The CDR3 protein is CASSLPGTGDSYEQYF. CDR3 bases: TGTGCCAGTAGCCTCCCCGGGACAGGTGACTCCTACGAGCAGTACTTC. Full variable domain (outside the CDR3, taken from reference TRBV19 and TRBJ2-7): DGGITQSPKYLFRKEGQNVTLSCEQNLNHDAMYWYRQDPGQGLRLIYYSQIVNDFQKGDIAEGYSVSREKKESFPLTVTSAQKNPTAFYLCASSLPGTGDSYEQYFGPGTRLTVT.